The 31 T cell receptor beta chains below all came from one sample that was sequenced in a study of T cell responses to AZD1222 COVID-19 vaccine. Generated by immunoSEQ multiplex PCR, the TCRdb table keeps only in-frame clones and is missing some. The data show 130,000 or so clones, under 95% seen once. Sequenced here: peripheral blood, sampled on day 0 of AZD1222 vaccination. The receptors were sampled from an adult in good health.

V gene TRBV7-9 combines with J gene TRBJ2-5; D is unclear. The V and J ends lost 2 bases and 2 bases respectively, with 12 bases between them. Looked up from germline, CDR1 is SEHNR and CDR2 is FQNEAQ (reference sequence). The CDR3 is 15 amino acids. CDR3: CASSLRSGVQETQYF. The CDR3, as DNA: TGTGCCAGCAGCTTACGGAGTGGGGTACAAGAGACCCAGTACTTC.

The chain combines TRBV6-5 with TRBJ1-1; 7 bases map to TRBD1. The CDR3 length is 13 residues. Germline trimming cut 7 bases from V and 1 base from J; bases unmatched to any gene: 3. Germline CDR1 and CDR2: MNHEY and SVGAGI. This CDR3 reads CASTQGGNTEAFF. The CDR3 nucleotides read TGTGCCAGCACCCAGGGGGGGAACACTGAAGCTTTCTTT.

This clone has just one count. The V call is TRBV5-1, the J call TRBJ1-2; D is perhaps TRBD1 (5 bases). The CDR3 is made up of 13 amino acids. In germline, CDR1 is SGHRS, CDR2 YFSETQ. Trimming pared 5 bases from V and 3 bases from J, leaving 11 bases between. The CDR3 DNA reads TGCGCCAGCAGACAGGACACATACTATGGCTACACCTTC. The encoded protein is CASRQDTYYGYTF. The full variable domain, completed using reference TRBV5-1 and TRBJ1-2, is KAGVTQTPRYLIKTRGQQVTLSCSPISGHRSVSWYQQTPGQGLQFLFEYFSETQRNKGNFPGRFSGRQFSNSRSEMNVSTLELGDSALYLCASRQDTYYGYTFGSGTRLTVV.

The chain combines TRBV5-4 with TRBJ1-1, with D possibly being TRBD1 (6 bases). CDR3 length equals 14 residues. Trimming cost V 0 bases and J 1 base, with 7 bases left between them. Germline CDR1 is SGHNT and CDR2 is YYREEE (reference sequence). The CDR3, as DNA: TGTGCCAGCAGCTTGGAGGGACAGAACACTGAAGCTTTCTTT. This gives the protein CASSLEGQNTEAFF.

The CDR3 region is CASSMSGLAGVKQYF. CDR3 coding DNA: TGTGCCAGTAGTATGTCGGGACTAGCAGGGGTTAAGCAGTATTTT. This chain joins TRBV19 and TRBJ2-3; 9 bases are shared with TRBD2. The junction had 12 bases not matched to a gene; V was cut back by 3 bases and J by 11 bases. Germline values: CDR1 LNHDA, CDR2 SQIVND (reference sequence). The CDR3 length is 15 residues.

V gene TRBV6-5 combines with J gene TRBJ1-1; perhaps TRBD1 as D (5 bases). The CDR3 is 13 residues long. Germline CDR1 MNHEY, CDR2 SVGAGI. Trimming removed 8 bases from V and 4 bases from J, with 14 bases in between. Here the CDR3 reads CASRGGAVTEAFF. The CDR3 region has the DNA TGTGCCAGCCGGGGAGGGGCGGTCACTGAAGCTTTCTTT.

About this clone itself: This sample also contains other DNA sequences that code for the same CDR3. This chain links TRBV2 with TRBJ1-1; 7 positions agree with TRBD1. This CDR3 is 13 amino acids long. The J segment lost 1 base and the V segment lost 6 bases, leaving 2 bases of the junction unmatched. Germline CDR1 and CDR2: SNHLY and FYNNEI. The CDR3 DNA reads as TGTGCCAGCAGCGGGGACAGGAACACTGAAGCTTTCTTT. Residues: CASSGDRNTEAFF. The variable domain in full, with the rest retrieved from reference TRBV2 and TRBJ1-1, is EPEVTQTPSHQVTQMGQEVILRCVPISNHLYFYWYRQILGQKVEFLVSFYNNEISEKSEIFDDQFSVERPDGSNFTLKIRSTKLEDSAMYFCASSGDRNTEAFFGQGTRLTVV.

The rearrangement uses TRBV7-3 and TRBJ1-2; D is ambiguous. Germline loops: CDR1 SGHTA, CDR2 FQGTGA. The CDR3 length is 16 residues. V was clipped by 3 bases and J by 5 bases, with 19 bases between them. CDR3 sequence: CASSFRTADLNYGYTF. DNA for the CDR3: TGTGCCAGCAGCTTTCGGACCGCCGACTTAAATTATGGCTACACCTTC. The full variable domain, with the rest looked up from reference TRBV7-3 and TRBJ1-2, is GAGVSQTPSNKVTEKGKYVELRCDPISGHTALYWYRQSLGQGPEFLIYFQGTGAADDSGLPNDRFFAVRPEGSVSTLKIQRTERGDSAVYLCASSFRTADLNYGYTFGSGTRLTVV.

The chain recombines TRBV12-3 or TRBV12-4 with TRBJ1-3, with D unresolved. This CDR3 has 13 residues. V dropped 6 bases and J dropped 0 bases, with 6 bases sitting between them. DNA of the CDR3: TGTGCCAGCAGATCGAGCTCTGGAAACACCATATATTTT. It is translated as CASRSSSGNTIYF.

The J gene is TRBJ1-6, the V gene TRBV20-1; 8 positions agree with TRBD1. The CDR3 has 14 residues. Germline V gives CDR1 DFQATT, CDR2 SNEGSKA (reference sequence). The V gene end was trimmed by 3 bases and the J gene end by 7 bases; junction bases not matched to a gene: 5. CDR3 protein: CSASQGAGNSPLHF. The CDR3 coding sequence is TGCAGTGCTAGTCAGGGGGCTGGGAATTCACCCCTCCACTTT.

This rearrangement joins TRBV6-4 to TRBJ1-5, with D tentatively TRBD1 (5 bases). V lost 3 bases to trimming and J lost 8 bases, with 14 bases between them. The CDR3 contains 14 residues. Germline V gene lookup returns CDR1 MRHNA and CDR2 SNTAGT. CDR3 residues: CASSERDSSEPQHF. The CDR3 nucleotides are TGTGCCAGCAGTGAACGAGACAGCTCTGAGCCCCAGCATTTT.

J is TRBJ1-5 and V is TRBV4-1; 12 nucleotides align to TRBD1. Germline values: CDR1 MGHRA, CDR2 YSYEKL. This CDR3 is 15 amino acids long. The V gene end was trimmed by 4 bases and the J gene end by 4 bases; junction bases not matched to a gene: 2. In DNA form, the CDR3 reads TGCGCCAGCAGCCCGGGACAGGGGGCGAATCAGCCCCAGCATTTT. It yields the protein CASSPGQGANQPQHF.

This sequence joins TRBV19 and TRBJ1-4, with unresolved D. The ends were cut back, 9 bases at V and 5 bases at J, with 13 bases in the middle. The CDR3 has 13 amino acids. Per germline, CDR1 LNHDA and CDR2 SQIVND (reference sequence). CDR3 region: CASQTMWNEKLFF. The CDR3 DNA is TGTGCCAGCCAGACGATGTGGAATGAAAAACTGTTTTTT. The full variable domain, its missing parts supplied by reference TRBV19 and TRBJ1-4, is DGGITQSPKYLFRKEGQNVTLSCEQNLNHDAMYWYRQDPGQGLRLIYYSQIVNDFQKGDIAEGYSVSREKKESFPLTVTSAQKNPTAFYLCASQTMWNEKLFFGSGTQLSVL.

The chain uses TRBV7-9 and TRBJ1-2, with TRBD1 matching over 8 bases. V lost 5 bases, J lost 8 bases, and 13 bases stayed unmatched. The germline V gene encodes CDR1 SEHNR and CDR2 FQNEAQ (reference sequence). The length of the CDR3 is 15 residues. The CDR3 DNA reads TGTGCCAGCAGCGTACAAGAGGACAGGGCGGACGGCTACACCTTC. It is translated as CASSVQEDRADGYTF.

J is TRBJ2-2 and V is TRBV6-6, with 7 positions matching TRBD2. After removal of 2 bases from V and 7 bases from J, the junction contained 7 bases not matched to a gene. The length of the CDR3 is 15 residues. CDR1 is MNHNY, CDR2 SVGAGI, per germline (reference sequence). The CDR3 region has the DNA TGTGCCAGCAGTTACGAGGCGGGAGTACTCGGGGAGCTGTTTTTT. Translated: CASSYEAGVLGELFF.

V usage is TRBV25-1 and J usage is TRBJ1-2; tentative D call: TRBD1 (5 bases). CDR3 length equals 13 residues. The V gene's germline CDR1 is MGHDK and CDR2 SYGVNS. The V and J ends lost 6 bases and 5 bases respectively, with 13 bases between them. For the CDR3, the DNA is TGTGCCAGCAGGTTTGGGACGGATTATGGCTACACCTTC. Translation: CASRFGTDYGYTF.

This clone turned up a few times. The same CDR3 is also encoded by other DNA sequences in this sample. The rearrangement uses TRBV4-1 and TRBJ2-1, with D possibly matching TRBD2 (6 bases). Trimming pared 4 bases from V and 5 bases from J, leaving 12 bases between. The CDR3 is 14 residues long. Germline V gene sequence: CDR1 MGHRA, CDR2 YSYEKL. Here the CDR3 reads CASSRGGRDNEQFF. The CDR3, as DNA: TGCGCCAGCAGCCGTGGGGGGAGAGACAATGAGCAGTTCTTC.

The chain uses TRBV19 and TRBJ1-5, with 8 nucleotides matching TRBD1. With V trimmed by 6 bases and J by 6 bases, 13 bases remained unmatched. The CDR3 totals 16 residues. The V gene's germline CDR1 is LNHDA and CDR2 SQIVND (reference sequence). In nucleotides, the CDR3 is TGTGCCAGTAGATGGGCGCAGGGGGCGTTGAGTCAGCCCCAGCATTTT. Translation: CASRWAQGALSQPQHF.

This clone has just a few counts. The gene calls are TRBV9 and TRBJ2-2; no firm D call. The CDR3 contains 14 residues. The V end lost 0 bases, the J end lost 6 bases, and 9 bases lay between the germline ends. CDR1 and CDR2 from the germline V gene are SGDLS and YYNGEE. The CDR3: CASSVAIGPGELFF. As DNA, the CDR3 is TGTGCCAGCAGCGTAGCGATCGGGCCCGGGGAGCTGTTTTTT. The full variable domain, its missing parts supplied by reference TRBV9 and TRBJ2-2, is DSGVTQTPKHLITATGQRVTLRCSPRSGDLSVYWYQQSLDQGLQFLIQYYNGEERAKGNILERFSAQQFPDLHSELNLSSLELGDSALYFCASSVAIGPGELFFGEGSRLTVL.

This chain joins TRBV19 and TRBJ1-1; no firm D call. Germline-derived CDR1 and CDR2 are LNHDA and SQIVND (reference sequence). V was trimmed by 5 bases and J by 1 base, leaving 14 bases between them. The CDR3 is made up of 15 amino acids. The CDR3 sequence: CASSPAADPNTEAFF. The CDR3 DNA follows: TGTGCCAGTAGTCCTGCAGCAGATCCGAACACTGAAGCTTTCTTT.

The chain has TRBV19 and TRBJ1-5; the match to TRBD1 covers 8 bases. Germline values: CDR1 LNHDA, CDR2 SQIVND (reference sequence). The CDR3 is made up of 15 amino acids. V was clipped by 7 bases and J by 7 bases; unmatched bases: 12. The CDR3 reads CASTLTGEGIQPQHF. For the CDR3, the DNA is TGTGCCAGTACCCTGACAGGGGAGGGAATCCAGCCCCAGCATTTT.

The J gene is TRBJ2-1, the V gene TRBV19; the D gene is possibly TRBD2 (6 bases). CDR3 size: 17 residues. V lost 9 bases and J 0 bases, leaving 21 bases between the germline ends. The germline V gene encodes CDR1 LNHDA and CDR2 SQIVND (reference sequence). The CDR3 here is CASRDWIALSSYNEQFF. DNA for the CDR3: TGTGCCAGCCGGGACTGGATTGCGCTTAGCTCCTACAATGAGCAGTTCTTC.

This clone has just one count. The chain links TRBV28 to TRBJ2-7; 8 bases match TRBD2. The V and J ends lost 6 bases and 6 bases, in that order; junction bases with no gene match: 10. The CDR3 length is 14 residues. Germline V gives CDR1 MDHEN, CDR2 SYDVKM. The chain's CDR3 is CASSKGLVWVEQYF. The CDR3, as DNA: TGTGCCAGCAGCAAGGGACTAGTCTGGGTCGAGCAGTACTTC.

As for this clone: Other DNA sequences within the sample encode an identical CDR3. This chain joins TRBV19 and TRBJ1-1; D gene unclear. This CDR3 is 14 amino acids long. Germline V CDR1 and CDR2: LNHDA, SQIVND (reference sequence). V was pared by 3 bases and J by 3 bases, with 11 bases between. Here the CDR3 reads CASSIPGVDTEAFF. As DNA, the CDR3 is TGTGCCAGTAGTATCCCCGGAGTGGACACTGAAGCTTTCTTT.

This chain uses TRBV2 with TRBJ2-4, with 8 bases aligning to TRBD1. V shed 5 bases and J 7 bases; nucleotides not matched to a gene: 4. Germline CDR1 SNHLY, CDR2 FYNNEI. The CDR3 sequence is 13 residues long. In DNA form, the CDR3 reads TGTGCCAGCAGTCGCCGACAGGGGAACATTCAGTACTTC. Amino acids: CASSRRQGNIQYF.

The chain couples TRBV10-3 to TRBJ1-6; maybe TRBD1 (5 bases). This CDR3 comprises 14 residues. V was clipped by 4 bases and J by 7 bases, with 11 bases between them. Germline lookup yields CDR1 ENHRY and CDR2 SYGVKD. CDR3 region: CAISGAGENSPLHF. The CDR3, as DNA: TGTGCCATCAGTGGAGCGGGGGAAAATTCACCCCTCCACTTT.

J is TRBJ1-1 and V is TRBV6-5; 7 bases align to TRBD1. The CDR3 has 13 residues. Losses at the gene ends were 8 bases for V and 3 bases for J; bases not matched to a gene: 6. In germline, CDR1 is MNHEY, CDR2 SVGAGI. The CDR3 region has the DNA TGTGCCAGCTTGCACAGGGGAGACACTGAAGCTTTCTTT. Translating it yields CASLHRGDTEAFF.

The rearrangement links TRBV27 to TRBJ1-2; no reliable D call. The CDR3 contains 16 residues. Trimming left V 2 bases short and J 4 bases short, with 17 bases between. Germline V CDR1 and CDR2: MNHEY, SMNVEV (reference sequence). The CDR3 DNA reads TGTGCCAGCAGTTTAGTTAGTAGCGGCAGGATCTATGGCTACACCTTC. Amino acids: CASSLVSSGRIYGYTF.

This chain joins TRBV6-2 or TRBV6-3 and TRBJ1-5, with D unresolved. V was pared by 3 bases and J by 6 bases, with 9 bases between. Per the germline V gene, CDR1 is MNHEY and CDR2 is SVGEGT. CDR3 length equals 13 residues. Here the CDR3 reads CASSYSLLQPQHF. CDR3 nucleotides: TGTGCCAGCAGTTATTCCCTACTTCAGCCCCAGCATTTT.

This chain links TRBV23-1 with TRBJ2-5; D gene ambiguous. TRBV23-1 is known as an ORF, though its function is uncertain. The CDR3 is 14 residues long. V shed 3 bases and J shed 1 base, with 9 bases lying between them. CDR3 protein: CASSQEQLQETQYF. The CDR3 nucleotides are TGCGCCAGCAGTCAGGAACAGCTCCAAGAGACCCAGTACTTC.

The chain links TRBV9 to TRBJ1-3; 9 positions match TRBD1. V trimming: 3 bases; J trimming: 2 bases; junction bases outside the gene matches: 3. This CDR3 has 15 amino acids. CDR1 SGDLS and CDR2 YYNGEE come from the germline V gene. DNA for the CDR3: TGTGCCAGCAGCGAGGGACAGGGAACTGGAAACACCATATATTTT. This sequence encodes CASSEGQGTGNTIYF.